A selection of T cell receptor beta chains follows, all from one sample in a study of cytomegalovirus exposure and HLA in healthy donors. Sequenced by immunoSEQ multiplex PCR; TCRdb stores in-frame clones only, minus some. In the table there are some 120,000 clones, 79% of which are singletons. The specimen was PBMCs. These TCRs come from a young man in good health and CMV-seronegative. The CDR3 runs from the conserved cysteine through the conserved F or W. The D gene is left open where the match is weak. Rows give clone size only sometimes, using once, few, many, or a class for an expanded clone.

J | D | size | V | CDR3 | DNA
TRBJ2-5 | TRBD1 | few | TRBV25-1 | CASSELGGSGETQYF | TGTGCCAGCAGTGAATTAGGGGGCAGCGGAGAGACCCAGTACTTC
TRBJ2-3 | TRBD1 | . | TRBV5-1 | CASSLQGGPDTQYF | TGCGCCAGCAGCTTACAGGGGGGCCCAGATACGCAGTATTTT
TRBJ2-2 | TRBD2 | . | TRBV28 | CASSPGLAGVRSTGELFF | TGTGCCAGCAGCCCCGGACTAGCGGGAGTTCGGAGCACCGGGGAGCTGTTTTTT
TRBJ2-3 | . | . | TRBV11-2 | CASSLRGLGTDTQYF | TGTGCCAGCAGCTTACGGGGTCTGGGCACAGATACGCAGTATTTT
TRBJ2-7 | TRBD1 | . | TRBV13 | CASSLGGTGDVEQYF | TGTGCCAGCAGCTTAGGCGGGACAGGGGACGTCGAGCAGTACTTC
TRBJ2-1 | TRBD2 | . | TRBV4-2 | CASSQDLGLAGGPTNTNYNEQFF | TGTGCCAGCAGCCAAGACCTTGGACTAGCGGGAGGGCCTACAAACACTAACTACAATGAGCAGTTCTTC
TRBJ2-5 | . | . | TRBV7-9 | CASSFSGYQETQYF | TGTGCCAGCAGCTTCTCAGGGTACCAAGAGACCCAGTACTTC
TRBJ1-1 | . | . | TRBV6-5 | CASRRLGEENTEAFF | TGTGCCAGCAGACGCCTCGGGGAGGAAAACACTGAAGCTTTCTTT
TRBJ2-3 | TRBD2 | . | TRBV18 | CASSPGLAGLGTDTQYF | TGTGCCAGCTCACCCGGACTAGCGGGATTGGGCACAGATACGCAGTATTTT
TRBJ2-3 | TRBD2 | . | TRBV5-6 | CASSRRDYTDTQYF | TGTGCCAGCAGCAGAAGGGACTACACAGATACGCAGTATTTT
TRBJ2-3 | TRBD2 | . | TRBV6-1 | CASSARTIAGRGTDTQYF | TGTGCCAGCAGTGCCCGAACGATAGCGGGGAGGGGCACAGATACGCAGTATTTT
TRBJ2-1 | . | . | TRBV7-6 | CASSLAGTYNEQFF | TGTGCCAGCAGCTTAGCCGGGACCTACAATGAGCAGTTCTTC
TRBJ2-7 | . | . | TRBV9 | CASSLGRGSDYEQYF | TGTGCCAGCAGCCTAGGTAGGGGGAGTGACTACGAGCAGTACTTC
TRBJ1-2 | TRBD1 | few | TRBV5-1 | CASSLAGDSLYGYTF | TGCGCCAGCAGCCTGGCGGGGGACAGCCTCTATGGCTACACCTTC
TRBJ2-5 | . | . | TRBV18 | CASSPGQETQYF | TGTGCCAGCTCACCCGGCCAAGAGACCCAGTACTTC
TRBJ2-5 | TRBD2 | . | TRBV9 | CASSLAGAQETQYF | TGTGCCAGCAGTCTAGCGGGGGCACAAGAGACCCAGTACTTC
TRBJ1-4 | . | . | TRBV28 | CASSLPQFNEKLFF | TGTGCCAGCAGTTTACCCCAGTTTAATGAAAAACTGTTTTTT
TRBJ2-1 | . | . | TRBV28 | CASSRRTYNEQFF | TGTGCCAGCAGTCGGAGAACCTACAATGAGCAGTTCTTC
TRBJ1-2 | . | . | TRBV18 | CASSPPEGASAQEGYTF | TGTGCCAGCTCACCACCGGAAGGGGCGTCGGCTCAGGAAGGCTACACCTTC
TRBJ1-1 | . | . | TRBV19 | CASRGAASEAFF | TGTGCCAGTAGGGGGGCAGCGAGTGAAGCTTTCTTT
TRBJ1-6 | . | . | TRBV5-1 | CASRIDSPYRPLHF | TGCGCCAGCAGAATAGACAGCCCGTATCGTCCCCTCCACTTT
TRBJ2-3 | . | few | TRBV15 | CATSTSSGTSTDTQYF | TGTGCCACCAGCACCAGCTCCGGGACATCCACAGATACGCAGTATTTT
TRBJ2-1 | TRBD2 | . | TRBV7-3 | CASSLAGAYNEQFF | TGTGCCAGCAGCCTAGCGGGAGCCTACAATGAGCAGTTCTTC
TRBJ2-5 | TRBD2 | . | TRBV19 | CASSIGTSGRARETQYF | TGTGCCAGTAGTATAGGAACTAGCGGGAGGGCCCGAGAGACCCAGTACTTC
TRBJ2-3 | TRBD1 | . | TRBV11-3 | CASSGSVGRQGRTDTQYF | TGTGCCAGCAGCGGCTCCGTGGGGAGACAGGGCCGCACAGATACGCAGTATTTT
TRBJ1-4 | TRBD1 | . | TRBV18 | CASSLGQDPEKLFF | TGTGCCAGCTCACTTGGACAGGACCCTGAAAAACTGTTTTTT
TRBJ2-5 | TRBD2 | once | TRBV15 | CATSREAGTSGTQYF | TGTGCCACCAGCAGAGAGGCCGGGACTAGCGGGACCCAGTACTTC
TRBJ1-1 | . | . | TRBV6-5 | CASSVLRENTEAFF | TGTGCCAGCAGTGTCCTCAGGGAGAACACTGAAGCTTTCTTT
TRBJ1-3 | . | . | TRBV30 | CAWSSGSGNTIYF | TGTGCCTGGAGTTCAGGATCTGGAAACACCATATATTTT
TRBJ2-2 | TRBD2 | . | TRBV18 | CASSPRTSGRARTGELFF | TGTGCCAGCTCACCTCGGACTAGCGGGAGGGCCAGAACCGGGGAGCTGTTTTTT
TRBJ1-1 | . | . | TRBV19 | CASRGSGGRGTEAFF | TGTGCCAGCCGGGGGTCGGGGGGCCGGGGGACTGAAGCTTTCTTT
TRBJ2-3 | TRBD1 | . | TRBV27 | CASSPTGTGVPADTQYF | TGTGCCAGCAGTCCTACCGGGACAGGGGTACCGGCAGATACGCAGTATTTT
TRBJ2-1 | TRBD2 | . | TRBV6-5 | CASSNSLAGGDNEQFF | TGTGCCAGCAGTAACTCCTTAGCGGGAGGGGACAATGAGCAGTTCTTC
TRBJ1-1 | . | . | TRBV19 | CASSIDRTEAFF | TGTGCCAGTAGTATAGACAGGACTGAAGCTTTCTTT
TRBJ1-2 | . | . | TRBV28 | CASREDYGYTF | TGTGCCAGCAGGGAGGACTATGGCTACACCTTC
TRBJ2-4 | TRBD2 | . | TRBV12-5 | CASGWGLAGAKNIQYF | TGTGCTAGTGGTTGGGGACTAGCGGGAGCCAAAAACATTCAGTACTTC
TRBJ1-5 | . | . | TRBV18 | CASSPGQGSNQPQHF | TGTGCCAGCTCACCGGGCCAGGGATCCAATCAGCCCCAGCATTTT
TRBJ1-1 | TRBD1 | . | TRBV27 | CASRLGTGNTEAFF | TGTGCCAGCAGACTAGGGACAGGGAACACTGAAGCTTTCTTT
TRBJ2-7 | TRBD1 | . | TRBV6-5 | CASSHRTGRYEQYF | TGTGCCAGCAGCCACCGGACAGGGAGGTACGAGCAGTACTTC
TRBJ1-2 | TRBD1 | . | TRBV19 | CASRQTSTGQYGYTF | TGTGCCAGTAGACAAACATCGACAGGGCAATATGGCTACACCTTC